The present TCR beta chain was sequenced within a study of blood T cell repertoires in COVID-19. Produced via immunoSEQ multiplex PCR; TCRdb's table is partial and in-frame only. This sample has 100,000 to 150,000 clones, with roughly 90% found just once. The CDR3 is 14 residues long. The germline V gene has CDR1 SNHLY and CDR2 FYNNEI. The germline V and J ends were trimmed by 3 bases and 4 bases, with 7 bases remaining between them. Sequencing was performed on peripheral blood. The clonotype was recovered from a man aged 40-49 years with acute or convalescent COVID-19. This chain connects TRBV2 to TRBJ1-6; D uncertain. The chain's CDR3 is CASSDQFYNSPLHF. CDR3 coding DNA: TGTGCCAGCAGTGACCAGTTTTATAATTCACCCCTCCACTTT.